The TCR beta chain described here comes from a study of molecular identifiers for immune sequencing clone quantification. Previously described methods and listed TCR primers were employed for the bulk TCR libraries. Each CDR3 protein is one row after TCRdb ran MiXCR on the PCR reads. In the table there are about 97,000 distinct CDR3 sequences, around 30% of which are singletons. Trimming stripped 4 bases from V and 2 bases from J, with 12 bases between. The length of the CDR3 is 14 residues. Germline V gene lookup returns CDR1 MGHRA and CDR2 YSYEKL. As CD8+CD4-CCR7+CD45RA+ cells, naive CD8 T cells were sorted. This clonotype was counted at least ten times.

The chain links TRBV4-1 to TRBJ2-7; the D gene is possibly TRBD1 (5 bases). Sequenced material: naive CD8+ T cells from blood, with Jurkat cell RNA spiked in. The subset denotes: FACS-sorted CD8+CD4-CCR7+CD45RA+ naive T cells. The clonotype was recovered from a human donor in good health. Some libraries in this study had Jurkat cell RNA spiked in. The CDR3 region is CASSPDQGAYEQYF. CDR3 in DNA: TGCGCCAGCAGCCCCGATCAGGGTGCCTACGAGCAGTACTTC.